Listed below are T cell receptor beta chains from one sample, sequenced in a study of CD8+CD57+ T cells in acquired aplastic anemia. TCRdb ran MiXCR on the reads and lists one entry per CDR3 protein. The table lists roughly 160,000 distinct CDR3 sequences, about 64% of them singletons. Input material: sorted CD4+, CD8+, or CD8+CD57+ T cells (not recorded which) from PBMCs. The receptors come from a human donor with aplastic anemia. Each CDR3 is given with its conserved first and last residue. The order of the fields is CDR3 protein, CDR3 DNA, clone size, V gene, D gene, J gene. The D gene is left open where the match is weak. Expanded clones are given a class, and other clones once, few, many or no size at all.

CDR3aa: CASSLRFASRTDTQYF
CDR3nt: TGTGCCAGCAGCTTAAGGTTTGCTAGCCGCACAGATACGCAGTATTTT
abundance: .
v_gene: TRBV7-2
d_gene: .
j_gene: TRBJ2-3

CDR3aa: CASSAGGDPNTGELFF
CDR3nt: TGCGCCAGCAGCGCAGGGGGCGATCCCAACACCGGGGAGCTGTTTTTT
abundance: .
v_gene: TRBV5-1
d_gene: TRBD1
j_gene: TRBJ2-2

CDR3aa: CSADTSGTSSCNEQFF
CDR3nt: TGCAGTGCCGACACAAGCGGGACCAGCTCCTGCAATGAGCAGTTCTTC
abundance: .
v_gene: TRBV20-1
d_gene: TRBD2
j_gene: TRBJ2-1

CDR3aa: CASSLQGAPSGGEAFF
CDR3nt: TGTGCCAGCAGCTTACAGGGGGCGCCTAGTGGTGGTGAAGCTTTCTTT
abundance: .
v_gene: TRBV7-8
d_gene: TRBD1
j_gene: TRBJ1-1

CDR3aa: CASSVAQQGAGDTQYF
CDR3nt: TGTGCCAGCAGCGTAGCCCAACAGGGGGCGGGAGATACGCAGTATTTT
abundance: few
v_gene: TRBV9
d_gene: TRBD1
j_gene: TRBJ2-3

CDR3aa: CSVLGGIGEQYF
CDR3nt: TGCAGCGTTTTGGGGGGTATCGGCGAGCAGTACTTC
abundance: .
v_gene: TRBV29-1
d_gene: .
j_gene: TRBJ2-7

CDR3aa: CASRGRMNTEAFF
CDR3nt: TGTGCCAGCAGGGGGAGGATGAACACTGAAGCTTTCTTT
abundance: once
v_gene: TRBV6-4
d_gene: .
j_gene: TRBJ1-1

CDR3aa: CAISGGDLGLLYEQYF
CDR3nt: TGTGCCATCAGTGGGGGGGATCTCGGACTTCTTTACGAGCAGTACTTC
abundance: .
v_gene: TRBV10-3
d_gene: .
j_gene: TRBJ2-7

CDR3aa: CASSIVRGSYEQYF
CDR3nt: TGTGCCAGTAGTATCGTACGCGGGTCCTACGAGCAGTACTTC
abundance: .
v_gene: TRBV19
d_gene: .
j_gene: TRBJ2-7

CDR3aa: CASSQDMGEEQYF
CDR3nt: TGTGCCAGCAGCCAAGATATGGGGGAAGAGCAGTACTTC
abundance: once
v_gene: TRBV4-2
d_gene: .
j_gene: TRBJ2-7

CDR3aa: CASSQWFGAEAFF
CDR3nt: TGTGCCAGCAGCCAATGGTTCGGCGCAGAAGCTTTCTTT
abundance: once
v_gene: TRBV7-9
d_gene: .
j_gene: TRBJ1-1

CDR3aa: CSVAPTGGNTEAFF
CDR3nt: TGCAGCGTTGCACCTACAGGGGGGAACACTGAAGCTTTCTTT
abundance: .
v_gene: TRBV29-1
d_gene: TRBD1
j_gene: TRBJ1-1

CDR3aa: CASSPRNRGDTEAFF
CDR3nt: TGTGCCAGCAGCCCCAGAAACAGGGGCGACACTGAAGCTTTCTTT
abundance: .
v_gene: TRBV7-9
d_gene: TRBD1
j_gene: TRBJ1-1

CDR3aa: CASSSDGRTDTQYF
CDR3nt: TGTGCCAGCAGCTCCGACGGACGCACAGATACGCAGTATTTT
abundance: few
v_gene: TRBV7-9
d_gene: .
j_gene: TRBJ2-3

CDR3aa: CSASGGNENSPLHF
CDR3nt: TGCAGTGCTAGCGGTGGCAACGAGAATTCACCCCTCCACTTT
abundance: .
v_gene: TRBV20-1
d_gene: .
j_gene: TRBJ1-6

CDR3aa: CATSRAGRGGETQYF
CDR3nt: TGTGCCACCAGCAGAGCAGGACGGGGCGGGGAGACCCAGTACTTC
abundance: .
v_gene: TRBV15
d_gene: .
j_gene: TRBJ2-5

CDR3aa: CASGHPDGTQYF
CDR3nt: TGTGCCAGTGGCCACCCGGATGGGACCCAGTACTTC
abundance: once
v_gene: TRBV6-2/TRBV6-3
d_gene: .
j_gene: TRBJ2-5

CDR3aa: CASTDSGSNEKLFF
CDR3nt: TGTGCCAGCACCGATAGTGGTTCTAATGAAAAACTGTTTTTT
abundance: few
v_gene: TRBV25-1
d_gene: .
j_gene: TRBJ1-4

CDR3aa: CASSLGLAAYNEQFF
CDR3nt: TGTGCCAGCAGCTTGGGACTAGCAGCATACAATGAGCAGTTCTTC
abundance: .
v_gene: TRBV7-3
d_gene: TRBD2
j_gene: TRBJ2-1

CDR3aa: CASDPESGRSTDTQYF
CDR3nt: TGTGCCAGCGACCCTGAAAGCGGGAGAAGCACAGATACGCAGTATTTT
abundance: .
v_gene: TRBV2
d_gene: TRBD2
j_gene: TRBJ2-3

CDR3aa: CASSDIWRVAGVTDTQYF
CDR3nt: TGCGCCAGCAGTGATATCTGGAGGGTAGCGGGAGTCACAGATACGCAGTATTTT
abundance: .
v_gene: TRBV10-1
d_gene: TRBD2
j_gene: TRBJ2-3

CDR3aa: CASSFSVTQYF
CDR3nt: TGTGCCAGCAGTTTTTCCGTTACGCAGTATTTT
abundance: few
v_gene: TRBV12-3/TRBV12-4
d_gene: .
j_gene: TRBJ2-3

CDR3aa: CASSSHAGTSEETQYF
CDR3nt: TGTGCCAGCAGCTCGCACGCAGGGACTAGCGAGGAGACCCAGTACTTC
abundance: .
v_gene: TRBV13
d_gene: TRBD2
j_gene: TRBJ2-5

CDR3aa: CASSLVSLGTDTQYF
CDR3nt: TGTGCCAGCAGCTTGGTGAGCCTGGGCACAGATACGCAGTATTTT
abundance: .
v_gene: TRBV7-9
d_gene: .
j_gene: TRBJ2-3

CDR3aa: CASNQDGYNEQFF
CDR3nt: TGTGCCAGTAACCAGGACGGTTACAATGAGCAGTTCTTC
abundance: .
v_gene: TRBV19
d_gene: .
j_gene: TRBJ2-1

CDR3aa: CASSLGATPLLAGGYTF
CDR3nt: TGTGCCAGCAGTTTAGGGGCGACGCCGCTACTAGCGGGAGGCTACACCTTC
abundance: .
v_gene: TRBV12-3/TRBV12-4
d_gene: .
j_gene: TRBJ1-2

CDR3aa: CASSFGGRGTEAFF
CDR3nt: TGTGCCAGCAGCTTTGGGGGGCGCGGCACTGAAGCTTTCTTT
abundance: .
v_gene: TRBV7-9
d_gene: .
j_gene: TRBJ1-1

CDR3aa: CASTPPETNLGISNVLTF
CDR3nt: TGTGCCAGCACTCCGCCCGAAACGAATCTCGGGATCTCCAACGTCCTGACTTTC
abundance: .
v_gene: TRBV7-9
d_gene: .
j_gene: TRBJ2-6

CDR3aa: CSASGSGGYEQYF
CDR3nt: TGCAGTGCTAGCGGGAGTGGAGGGTACGAGCAGTACTTC
abundance: once
v_gene: TRBV20-1
d_gene: .
j_gene: TRBJ2-7

CDR3aa: CASTGDRVGGQPQHF
CDR3nt: TGTGCCAGCACTGGGGACAGGGTAGGTGGTCAGCCCCAGCATTTT
abundance: .
v_gene: TRBV2
d_gene: TRBD1
j_gene: TRBJ1-5

CDR3aa: CASSPRQGPDQPQHF
CDR3nt: TGCGCCAGCAGCCCGAGACAGGGCCCGGATCAGCCCCAGCATTTT
abundance: .
v_gene: TRBV4-3
d_gene: TRBD1
j_gene: TRBJ1-5

CDR3aa: CASSLRQGDGYTF
CDR3nt: TGTGCCAGCAGCTTACGACAGGGTGATGGCTACACCTTC
abundance: .
v_gene: TRBV7-3
d_gene: TRBD1
j_gene: TRBJ1-2

CDR3aa: CASSEGLAGVNEQFF
CDR3nt: TGTGCCAGCAGTGAAGGACTAGCGGGCGTCAATGAGCAGTTCTTC
abundance: .
v_gene: TRBV2
d_gene: TRBD2
j_gene: TRBJ2-1

CDR3aa: CASSGAGATNYGYTF
CDR3nt: TGTGCCAGTAGCGGGGCGGGGGCGACTAACTATGGCTACACCTTC
abundance: .
v_gene: TRBV19
d_gene: .
j_gene: TRBJ1-2